The 32 T cell receptor beta chains given below trace back to one sample, sequenced in a study of a mutant IDH1 vaccine in newly diagnosed glioma. Time point denoted: baseline, week 1 (first vaccination visit). Treatment in this sample: pre-vaccination baseline after standard-of-care therapy. Clones were read by immunoSEQ multiplex PCR, and TCRdb kept only the in-frame ones, dropping some. Among 95,000 to 100,000 clones, 80% to 90% were seen once, and the ten largest hold less than 0.65%. The sample in question was PBMCs, obtained from a glioma patient treated with radiotherapy, temozolomide or both. The receptors stem from a woman aged 45-65 years with glioma.

The sample holds one count of this clone. The rearrangement joins TRBV30 to TRBJ2-3, with TRBD1 as a possible D gene (6 bases). Trimming left V 0 bases short and J 10 bases short, with 20 bases between. Germline loops: CDR1 GTSNPN, CDR2 SVGIG (reference sequence). The CDR3 contains 15 residues. CDR3 DNA: TGTGCCTGGAGTGTAAAGGGGTGGGGGCCCCCGTCGCAGTATTTT. Its protein product is CAWSVKGWGPPSQYF.

The chain employs TRBV5-1 and TRBJ2-1; weak D call: TRBD1 (6 bases). There are 15 residues in the CDR3. The germline CDR1 and CDR2 sequences are SGHRS and YFSETQ. Trimming took off 5 bases at V and 1 base at J, with 13 bases between the two ends. The CDR3 spells CASSPGRGSYNEQFF. For the CDR3, the DNA is TGCGCCAGCAGTCCAGGCAGGGGATCCTACAATGAGCAGTTCTTC.

J is TRBJ2-1 and V is TRBV9; 7 bases map to TRBD2. The CDR3 runs to 12 residues. CDR1 is SGDLS, CDR2 YYNGEE, per germline. The V gene end was trimmed by 6 bases and the J gene end by 9 bases; junction bases not matched to a gene: 6. The CDR3 DNA sequence: TGTGCCAGCACTGGCGGGAGTGGTGAGCAGTTCTTC. Translation gives CASTGGSGEQFF.

This clone came up a few times. J is TRBJ1-1 and V is TRBV25-1; maybe TRBD1 (6 bases). The V end lost 3 bases, the J end lost 7 bases, and 9 bases lay between the germline ends. Germline V CDR1 and CDR2: MGHDK, SYGVNS. The CDR3 sequence is 12 residues long. CDR3 sequence (DNA): TGTGCCAGCAGTGATCAGACAGGTGAAGCTTTCTTT. Its protein is CASSDQTGEAFF.

This rearrangement joins TRBV10-3 to TRBJ2-1, with 12 bases fitting TRBD2. Germline loops: CDR1 ENHRY, CDR2 SYGVKD. This CDR3 contains 15 residues. Unmatched junction bases numbered 3, after V lost 2 bases and J lost 7 bases. As DNA, the CDR3 is TGTGCCATCAGTGAGGGGCTAGCGGGAGGGAATGAGCAGTTCTTC. Translating it yields CAISEGLAGGNEQFF.

The CDR3 bases are TGCGCCAGCAGCTTGATGGGTGGTTACGAGACCCAGTACTTC. Amino acid sequence: CASSLMGGYETQYF. The chain couples TRBV5-1 to TRBJ2-5; D not certain. The CDR3 contains 14 residues. Germline V CDR1 and CDR2: SGHRS, YFSETQ. Trimming removed 1 base at V and 5 bases at J, with 12 bases between.

The J gene is TRBJ1-1, the V gene TRBV28, with D maybe TRBD1 (6 bases). V was pared by 6 bases and J by 6 bases, with 23 bases between. CDR1 and CDR2 (germline): MDHEN, SYDVKM. CDR3 length: 16 amino acids. In DNA, the CDR3 is TGTGCCAGCAGCTTACCGATAAGGGTGGCAGGGGCTGAAGCTTTCTTT. This translates into CASSLPIRVAGAEAFF.

The chain links TRBV7-3 to TRBJ2-5, with D unclear. Germline values: CDR1 SGHTA, CDR2 FQGTGA. Trimming took 5 bases from V and 2 from J, leaving 9 bases between them. This CDR3 has 13 amino acids. Here the CDR3 reads CASSQIKQETQYF. The CDR3 nucleotides are TGTGCCAGCAGCCAAATAAAACAAGAGACCCAGTACTTC.

The chain joins TRBV18 to TRBJ2-5; 9 nucleotides match TRBD2. V shed 5 bases, J shed 5 bases, and the junction held 12 bases outside the gene matches. The CDR3 runs 16 residues. In germline, CDR1 is KGHSH, CDR2 LQKENI. CDR3 DNA sequence: TGTGCCAGCTCATTTAATAGCGGGAGCACCGGGGAGACCCAGTACTTC. Translation gives CASSFNSGSTGETQYF. The full variable domain, rest sourced from reference TRBV18 and TRBJ2-5, is NAGVMQNPRHLVRRRGQEARLRCSPMKGHSHVYWYRQLPEEGLKFMVYLQKENIIDESGMPKERFSAEFPKEGPSILRIQQVVRGDSAAYFCASSFNSGSTGETQYFGPGTRLLVL.

V gene TRBV25-1 combines with J gene TRBJ2-7, with D hard to call. Trimming removed 3 bases from V and 2 bases from J, with 8 bases in between. The CDR3 loop spans 13 amino acids. Germline lookup yields CDR1 MGHDK and CDR2 SYGVNS. The CDR3 nucleotides are TGTGCCAGCAGTGATTCAGATCCCTACGAGCAGTACTTC. It specifies CASSDSDPYEQYF.

The CDR3 DNA sequence: TGTGCCAGCAGGCAAGACAGGGGGCGCCGATACGAGCAGTACTTC. Amino acid sequence: CASRQDRGRRYEQYF. The chain has TRBV28 and TRBJ2-7, with TRBD1 matching over 10 bases. J gave up 4 bases and V 6 bases, and 9 bases lay outside the gene matches. This CDR3 contains 15 residues. CDR1 is MDHEN, CDR2 SYDVKM, per germline. Variable domain in full (rest from reference TRBV28 and TRBJ2-7): DVKVTQSSRYLVKRTGEKVFLECVQDMDHENMFWYRQDPGLGLRLIYFSYDVKMKEKGDIPEGYSVSREKKERFSLILESASTNQTSMYLCASRQDRGRRYEQYFGPGTRLTVT.

The V and J genes are TRBV4-2 and TRBJ2-3, with 9 positions matching TRBD2. In germline, CDR1 is LGHNA, CDR2 YNFKEQ. J was trimmed by 3 bases and V by 1 base; bases with no gene match: 14. This CDR3 region has 19 residues. This CDR3 reads CASSQVASGGRARTDTQYF. CDR3 DNA sequence: TGTGCCAGCAGCCAAGTGGCCTCGGGCGGGAGGGCCAGGACAGATACGCAGTATTTT.

The chain is built from TRBV18 and TRBJ1-2; possible D gene TRBD1, 5 bases. Trimming shortened V by 1 base and J by 6 bases, and 12 bases separated the two germline ends. The germline CDR1 and CDR2 sequences are KGHSH and LQKENI. The CDR3 extends over 14 amino acids. The CDR3 loop is CASSPLGTANGYTF. As DNA, the CDR3 is TGTGCCAGCTCACCACTAGGGACGGCTAATGGCTACACCTTC.

V usage is TRBV11-2 and J usage is TRBJ1-1; D ambiguous. The CDR3 has 13 residues. Between the trimmed V and J ends, which lost 1 base and 3 bases, there was a span of 6 bases. The V gene's germline CDR1 is SGHAT and CDR2 FQNNGV. CDR3 nucleotides: TGTGCCAGCAGCTTAGCAGGTTACACTGAAGCTTTCTTT. Translated: CASSLAGYTEAFF.

The table lists this clone with a count of one. Its ends do not fully match the called genes, so a read error is possible. The chain employs TRBV7-7 and TRBJ2-1; 11 bases match TRBD1. Germline assignment: CDR1 SSHAT and CDR2 FNYEAQ (reference sequence). There are 17 residues in the CDR3. CDR3 nucleotide sequence: TGTGCTAGCAGCGCCGGGGAGGGGACAGGGGGAAACAATGAGCAGTTCTTC. This codes for CASSAGEGTGGNNEQFF.

The rearrangement joins TRBV9 to TRBJ1-1; D ambiguous. The CDR3 contains 14 residues. The V end was cut by 0 bases, the J end by 4 bases, with 10 bases between. Looked up from germline, CDR1 is SGDLS and CDR2 is YYNGEE. The CDR3 nucleotides read TGTGCCAGCAGCGTAGATGGGGAGGGCACTGAAGCTTTCTTT. Translated, it gives CASSVDGEGTEAFF.

V and J are TRBV5-1 and TRBJ2-3; 9 bases are a match to TRBD2. The CDR3 is made up of 14 amino acids. Germline trimming cut 3 bases from V and 2 bases from J; bases unmatched to any gene: 1. From germline, CDR1 is SGHRS and CDR2 YFSETQ. CDR3 coding DNA: TGCGCCAGCAGCTCGGGACTAGCCACAGATACGCAGTATTTT. This codes for CASSSGLATDTQYF.

The chain uses TRBV27 and TRBJ2-5; TRBD2 matches at 14 bases. The CDR3 loop spans 16 amino acids. The V gene's germline CDR1 is MNHEY and CDR2 SMNVEV (reference sequence). V shed 5 bases and J 5 bases; nucleotides not matched to a gene: 7. For the CDR3, the DNA is TGTGCCAGCAGTCTGGGACTAGCGGGAGTTGATGAGACCCAGTACTTC. Its translation: CASSLGLAGVDETQYF.

The chain joins TRBV28 to TRBJ1-4; D not certain. V was clipped by 6 bases and J by 1 base, with 15 bases between them. The CDR3 contains 16 residues. Per germline, CDR1 MDHEN and CDR2 SYDVKM. CDR3 nucleotide sequence: TGTGCCAGCAGCCCGATCGGGGTTCTAACTAATGAAAAACTGTTTTTT. Amino acids: CASSPIGVLTNEKLFF.

The chain uses TRBV2 and TRBJ1-4; D gene uncertain. Trimming removed 4 bases at V and 5 bases at J, with 5 bases between. This CDR3 is built from 12 residues. Germline CDR1 is SNHLY and CDR2 is FYNNEI. The CDR3 reads CASSGENEKLFF. The CDR3 bases are TGTGCCAGCAGTGGGGAGAATGAAAAACTGTTTTTT. Full variable domain (outside the CDR3, taken from reference TRBV2 and TRBJ1-4): EPEVTQTPSHQVTQMGQEVILRCVPISNHLYFYWYRQILGQKVEFLVSFYNNEISEKSEIFDDQFSVERPDGSNFTLKIRSTKLEDSAMYFCASSGENEKLFFGSGTQLSVL.

J is TRBJ1-2 and V is TRBV28; no clear D. CDR3 length: 14 residues. V was pared by 1 base and J by 2 bases, with 8 bases between. Germline CDR1 is MDHEN and CDR2 is SYDVKM. The CDR3 region has the DNA TGTGCCAGCAGTTTATTAGGGAGGAACTATGGCTACACCTTC. Protein sequence: CASSLLGRNYGYTF.

V gene TRBV5-1 combines with J gene TRBJ2-1; D is possibly TRBD2 (6 bases). V was pared by 3 bases and J by 5 bases, with 12 bases between. The CDR3 loop spans 14 amino acids. In germline, CDR1 is SGHRS, CDR2 YFSETQ. This CDR3 is CASSWRGHNNEQFF. CDR3 DNA: TGCGCCAGCAGCTGGAGGGGTCACAACAATGAGCAGTTCTTC.

This chain joins TRBV18 and TRBJ2-5; TRBD1 aligns across 9 bases. The V gene's germline CDR1 is KGHSH and CDR2 LQKENI. The CDR3 length is 16 residues. The trim removed 0 bases at V and 0 bases at J, leaving 2 bases unmatched. CDR3 region: CASSPPGQGYQETQYF. In nucleotides, the CDR3 is TGTGCCAGCTCACCACCGGGACAGGGCTACCAAGAGACCCAGTACTTC.

The rearrangement uses TRBV6-5 and TRBJ1-5; D might be TRBD1 (6 bases). CDR1 is MNHEY and CDR2 is SVGAGI in the germline V gene. This CDR3 has 15 residues. With 0 bases removed from V and 1 base from J, the gap between germline ends came to 7 bases. The CDR3 region has the DNA TGTGCCAGCAGTTACTCAGACAGGAGCAATCAGCCCCAGCATTTT. It codes for CASSYSDRSNQPQHF.

This clone has more than one count but fewer than ten. V is TRBV7-2 and J is TRBJ2-1, with no clear D. The CDR3 sequence is 11 residues long. The ends were cut back, 5 bases at V and 2 bases at J, with 1 base in the middle. The germline gives CDR1 SGHTA, CDR2 FQGNSA. Here the CDR3 reads CASSPYNEQFF. CDR3 coding DNA: TGTGCCAGCAGCCCCTACAATGAGCAGTTCTTC.

The chain combines TRBV2 with TRBJ1-4, with TRBD1 identical over 7 bases. This CDR3 contains 14 residues. Germline assignment: CDR1 SNHLY and CDR2 FYNNEI. The J segment lost 8 bases and the V segment lost 6 bases, leaving 9 bases of the junction unmatched. DNA of the CDR3: TGTGCCAGCAGACCCCAGGGGGTGTGGGAAAAACTGTTTTTT. This translates into CASRPQGVWEKLFF.

As for this clone: At one boundary the junction diverges from the germline segment, which might be a read error. The V gene is TRBV5-1, the J gene TRBJ1-2; the D gene is possibly TRBD1 (5 bases). Germline CDR1 and CDR2: SGHRS and YFSETQ. The CDR3 runs 15 residues. CDR3 loop: CAGSLAPGVGYGYTF. CDR3 in DNA: TGCGCCGGCAGCTTGGCCCCGGGGGTCGGCTATGGCTACACCTTC.

The chain uses TRBV19 and TRBJ1-3; no reliable D call. Trimming stripped 1 base from V and 5 bases from J, with 12 bases between. Germline V gene lookup returns CDR1 LNHDA and CDR2 SQIVND (reference sequence). The CDR3 runs to 15 residues. DNA for the CDR3: TGTGCCAGTAGTATAGTTGGCGAGTTACGAAACACCATATATTTT. This gives the protein CASSIVGELRNTIYF.

The chain couples TRBV5-6 to TRBJ1-3; D is perhaps TRBD1 (5 bases). The CDR3 is 15 amino acids. Trimming pared 2 bases from V and 0 bases from J, leaving 9 bases between. The germline V gene has CDR1 SGHDT and CDR2 YYEEEE. The CDR3 nucleotides are TGTGCCAGCAGCTTTGGGGCAGTCTCTGGAAACACCATATATTTT. It yields the protein CASSFGAVSGNTIYF.

This chain joins TRBV10-3 and TRBJ1-2; D is unresolved. CDR3 length: 14 residues. CDR1 and CDR2 from the germline V gene are ENHRY and SYGVKD. Trimming removed 3 bases from V and 2 bases from J, with 10 bases in between. CDR3 region: CAISELDTNYGYTF. CDR3 nucleotides: TGTGCCATCAGTGAACTTGACACCAACTATGGCTACACCTTC.

The rearrangement uses TRBV30 and TRBJ2-7; D not resolved. The V and J ends lost 3 bases and 2 bases respectively, with 14 bases between them. This CDR3 is built from 14 residues. Per germline, CDR1 GTSNPN and CDR2 SVGIG (reference sequence). CDR3 sequence (DNA): TGTGCCTGGAGCCCTCTGCCCCGGCCCTACGAGCAGTACTTC. It is translated as CAWSPLPRPYEQYF.

V gene TRBV7-9 combines with J gene TRBJ2-1, with 7 nucleotides matching TRBD1. CDR1 is SEHNR and CDR2 is FQNEAQ in the germline V gene (reference sequence). The CDR3 contains 15 residues. The V segment lost 4 bases and the J segment 4 bases; nucleotides outside the gene matches: 7. The CDR3 spells CASSSGGDNYNEQFF. The CDR3 DNA reads as TGTGCCAGCAGCTCAGGGGGAGATAATTACAATGAGCAGTTCTTC.